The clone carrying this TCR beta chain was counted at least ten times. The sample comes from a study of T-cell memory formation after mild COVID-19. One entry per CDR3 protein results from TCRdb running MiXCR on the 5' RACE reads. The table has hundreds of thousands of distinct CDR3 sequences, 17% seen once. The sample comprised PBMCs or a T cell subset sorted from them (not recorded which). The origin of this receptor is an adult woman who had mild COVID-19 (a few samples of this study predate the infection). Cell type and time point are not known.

The CDR3 DNA reads as TGCAGTGCTTCTTATAGCGGGGGGGCGAACACCGGGGAGCTGTTTTTT. Translating it yields CSASYSGGANTGELFF. The chain links TRBV20-1 to TRBJ2-2; 11 nucleotides line up with TRBD2. Looked up from germline, CDR1 is DFQATT and CDR2 is SNEGSKA (reference sequence). V shed 5 bases, J shed 0 bases, and the junction held 5 bases outside the gene matches. The CDR3 covers 16 residues.